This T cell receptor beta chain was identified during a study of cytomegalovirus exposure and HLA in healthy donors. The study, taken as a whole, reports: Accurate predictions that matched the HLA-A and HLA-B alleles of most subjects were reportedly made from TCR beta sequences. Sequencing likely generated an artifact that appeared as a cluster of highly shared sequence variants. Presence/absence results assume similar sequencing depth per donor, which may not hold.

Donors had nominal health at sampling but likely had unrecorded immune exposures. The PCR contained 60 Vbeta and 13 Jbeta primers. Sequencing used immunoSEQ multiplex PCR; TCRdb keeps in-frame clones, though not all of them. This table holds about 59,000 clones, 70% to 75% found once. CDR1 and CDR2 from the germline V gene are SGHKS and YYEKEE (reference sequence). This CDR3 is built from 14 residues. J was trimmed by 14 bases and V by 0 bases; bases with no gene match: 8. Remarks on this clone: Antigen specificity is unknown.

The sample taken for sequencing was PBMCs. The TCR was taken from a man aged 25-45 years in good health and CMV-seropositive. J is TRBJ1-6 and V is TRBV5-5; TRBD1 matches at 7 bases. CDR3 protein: CASSLAAGGSSLHF. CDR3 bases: TGTGCCAGCAGCTTGGCGGCAGGGGGTTCGTCCCTCCACTTT.